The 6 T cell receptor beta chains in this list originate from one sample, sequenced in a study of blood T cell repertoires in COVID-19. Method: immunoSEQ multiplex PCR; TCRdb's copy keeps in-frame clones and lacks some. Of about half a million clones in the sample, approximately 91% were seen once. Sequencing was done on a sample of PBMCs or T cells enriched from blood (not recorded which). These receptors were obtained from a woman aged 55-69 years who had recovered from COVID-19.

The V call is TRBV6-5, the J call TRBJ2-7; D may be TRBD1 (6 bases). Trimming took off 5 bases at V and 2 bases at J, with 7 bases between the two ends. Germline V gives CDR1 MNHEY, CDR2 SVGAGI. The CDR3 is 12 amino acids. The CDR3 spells CASSQGTYEQYF. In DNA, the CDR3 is TGTGCCAGCAGTCAGGGGACCTACGAGCAGTACTTC.

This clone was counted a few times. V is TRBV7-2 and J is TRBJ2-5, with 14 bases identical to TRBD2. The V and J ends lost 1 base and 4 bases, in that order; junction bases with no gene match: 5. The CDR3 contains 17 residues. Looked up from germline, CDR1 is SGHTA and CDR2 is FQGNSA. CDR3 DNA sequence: TGTGCCAGCAGCTTAGGGTTGACTAGCGGGGGGGGAGAGACCCAGTACTTC. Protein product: CASSLGLTSGGGETQYF.

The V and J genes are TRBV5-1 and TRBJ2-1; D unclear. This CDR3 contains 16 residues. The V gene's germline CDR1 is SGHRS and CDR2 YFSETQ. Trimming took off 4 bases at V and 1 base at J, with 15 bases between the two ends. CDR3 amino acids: CASSPAQALSYNEQFF. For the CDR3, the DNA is TGCGCCAGCAGCCCCGCCCAGGCCCTTTCCTACAATGAGCAGTTCTTC.

Here the CDR3 DNA reads TGTGCCACCAGTGATCCAGCGACTCCAAATCAGCCCCAGCATTTT. Its translation: CATSDPATPNQPQHF. The chain joins TRBV24-1 to TRBJ1-5; D remains unclear. Looked up from germline, CDR1 is KGHDR and CDR2 is SFDVKD. Trimming shortened V by 3 bases and J by 4 bases, and 12 bases separated the two germline ends. CDR3 length: 15 amino acids.

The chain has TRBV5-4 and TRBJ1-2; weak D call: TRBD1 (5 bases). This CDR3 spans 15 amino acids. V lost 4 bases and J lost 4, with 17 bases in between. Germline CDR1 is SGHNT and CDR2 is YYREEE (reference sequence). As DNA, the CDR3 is TGTGCCAGCAGCCAAGCCGATGCGGGGGTCTATGGCTACACCTTC. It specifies CASSQADAGVYGYTF.

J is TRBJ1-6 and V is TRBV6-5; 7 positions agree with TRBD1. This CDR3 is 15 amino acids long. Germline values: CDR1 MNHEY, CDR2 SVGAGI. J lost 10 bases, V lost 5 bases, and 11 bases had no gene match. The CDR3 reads CASSPTRAGGSPLHF. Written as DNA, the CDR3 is TGTGCCAGCAGTCCGACCCGCGCAGGGGGATCACCCCTCCACTTT.